Described below is a single T cell receptor beta chain sequence and its context. Its antigen is undetermined. Template switching by 5'RACE produced TCR cDNA, adding a universal primer site and UMIs. Each CDR3 protein is one row after TCRdb ran MiXCR on the 5' RACE reads. The sample contains 250,000 to 400,000 distinct CDR3 sequences, approximately 4% of which appear only once. The entry originates in a study of T cells after yellow fever vaccination. On the study more broadly: The fractions with low cell numbers were processed using SMART-Seq v4 Ultra Low Input. Study results and caveats: The secondary response was weaker but peaked faster, day 5 versus 15. Among all clonotypes, a small share was observed in both CD4 and CD8 compartments.

This CDR3 is 15 amino acids long. Losses at the gene ends were 1 base for V and 7 bases for J; bases not matched to a gene: 12. Germline CDR1 is GTSNPN and CDR2 is SVGIG (reference sequence). This TCR was recovered from a man younger than 30 who received the YFV17D yellow fever vaccine. The chain combines TRBV30 with TRBJ1-2; 7 positions match TRBD1. Sample: PBMCs, taken 5 days after the yellow fever booster vaccination. CDR3 loop: CAWSAGRGRGVGYTF. The CDR3 DNA follows: TGTGCCTGGAGTGCTGGGAGGGGGCGAGGGGTTGGCTACACCTTC.